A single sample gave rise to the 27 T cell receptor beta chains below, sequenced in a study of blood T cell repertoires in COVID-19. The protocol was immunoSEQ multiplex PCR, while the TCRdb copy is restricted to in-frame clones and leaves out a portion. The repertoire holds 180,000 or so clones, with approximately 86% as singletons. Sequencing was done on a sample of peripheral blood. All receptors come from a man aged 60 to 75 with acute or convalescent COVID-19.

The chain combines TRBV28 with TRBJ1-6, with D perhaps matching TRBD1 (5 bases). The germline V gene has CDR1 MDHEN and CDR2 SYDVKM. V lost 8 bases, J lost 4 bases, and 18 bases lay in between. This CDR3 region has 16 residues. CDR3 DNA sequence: TGTGCCAGCGATACACCCACGGGGGGTTATAATTCACCCCTCCACTTT. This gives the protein CASDTPTGGYNSPLHF.

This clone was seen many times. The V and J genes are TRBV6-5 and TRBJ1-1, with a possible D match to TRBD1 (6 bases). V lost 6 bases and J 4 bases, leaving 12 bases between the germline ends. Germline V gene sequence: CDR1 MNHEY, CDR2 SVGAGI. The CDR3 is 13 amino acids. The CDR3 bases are TGTGCCAGCAGAACAGGGACGGGCACTGAAGCTTTCTTT. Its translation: CASRTGTGTEAFF.

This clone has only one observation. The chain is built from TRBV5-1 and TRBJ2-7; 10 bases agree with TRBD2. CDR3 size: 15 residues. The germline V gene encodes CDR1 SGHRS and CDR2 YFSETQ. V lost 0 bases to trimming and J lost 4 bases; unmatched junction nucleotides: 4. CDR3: CASSLGGTSEYEQYF. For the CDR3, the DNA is TGCGCCAGCAGCTTGGGTGGGACTAGCGAGTACGAGCAGTACTTC.

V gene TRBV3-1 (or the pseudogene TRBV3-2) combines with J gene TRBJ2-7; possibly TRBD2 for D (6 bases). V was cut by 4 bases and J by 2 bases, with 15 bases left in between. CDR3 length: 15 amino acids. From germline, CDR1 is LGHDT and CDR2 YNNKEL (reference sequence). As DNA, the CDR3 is TGTGCCAGCAGCCGCAAATCGGGGGTTGCCTACGAGCAGTACTTC. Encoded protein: CASSRKSGVAYEQYF.

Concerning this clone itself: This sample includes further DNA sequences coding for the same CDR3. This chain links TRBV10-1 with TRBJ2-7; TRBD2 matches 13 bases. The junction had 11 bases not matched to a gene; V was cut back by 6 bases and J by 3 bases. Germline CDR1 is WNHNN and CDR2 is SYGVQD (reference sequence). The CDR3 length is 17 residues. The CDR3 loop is CASRVTSGRGALYEQYF. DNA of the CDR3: TGCGCCAGCAGGGTAACTAGCGGGAGGGGGGCCCTCTACGAGCAGTACTTC.

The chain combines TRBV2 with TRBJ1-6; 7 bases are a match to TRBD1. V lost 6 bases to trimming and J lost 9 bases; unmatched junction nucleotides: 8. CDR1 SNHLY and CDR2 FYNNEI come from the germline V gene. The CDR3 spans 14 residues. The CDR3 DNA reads TGTGCCAGCAGGACTGGGACAGCGGGTTCACCCCTCCACTTT. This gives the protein CASRTGTAGSPLHF.

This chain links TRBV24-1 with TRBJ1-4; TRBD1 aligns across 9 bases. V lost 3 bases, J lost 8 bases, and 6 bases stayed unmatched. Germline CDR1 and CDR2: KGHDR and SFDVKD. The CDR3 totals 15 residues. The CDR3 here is CATSDTRQGVEKLFF. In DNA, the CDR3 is TGTGCCACCAGTGATACCCGACAGGGGGTGGAAAAACTGTTTTTT.

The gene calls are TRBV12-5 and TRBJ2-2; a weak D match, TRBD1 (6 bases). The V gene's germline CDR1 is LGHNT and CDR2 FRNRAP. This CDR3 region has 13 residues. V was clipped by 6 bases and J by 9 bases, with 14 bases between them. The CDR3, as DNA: TGTGCTAGTGGCACAGGGAATGGGAGGGAGCTGTTTTTT. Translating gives CASGTGNGRELFF.

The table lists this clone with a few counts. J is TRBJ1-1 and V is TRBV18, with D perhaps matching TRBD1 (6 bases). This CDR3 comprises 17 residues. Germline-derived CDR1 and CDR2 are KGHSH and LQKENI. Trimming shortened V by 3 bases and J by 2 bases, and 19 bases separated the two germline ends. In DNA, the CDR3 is TGTGCCAGCTCACCCCTCGAGGGGGGGCGAAGAAACACTGAAGCTTTCTTT. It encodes CASSPLEGGRRNTEAFF. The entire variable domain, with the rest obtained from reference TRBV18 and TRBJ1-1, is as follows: NAGVMQNPRHLVRRRGQEARLRCSPMKGHSHVYWYRQLPEEGLKFMVYLQKENIIDESGMPKERFSAEFPKEGPSILRIQQVVRGDSAAYFCASSPLEGGRRNTEAFFGQGTRLTVV.

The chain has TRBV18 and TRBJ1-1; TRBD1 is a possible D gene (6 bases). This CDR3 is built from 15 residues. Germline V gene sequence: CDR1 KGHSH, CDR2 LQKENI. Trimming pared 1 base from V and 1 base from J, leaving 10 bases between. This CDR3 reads CASSPQQGKNTEAFF. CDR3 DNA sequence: TGTGCCAGCTCACCACAACAGGGCAAGAACACTGAAGCTTTCTTT.

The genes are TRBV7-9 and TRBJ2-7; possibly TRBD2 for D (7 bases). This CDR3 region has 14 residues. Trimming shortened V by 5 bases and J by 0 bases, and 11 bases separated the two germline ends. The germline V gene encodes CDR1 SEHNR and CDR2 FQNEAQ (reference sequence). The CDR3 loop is CASSPGGRSYEQYF. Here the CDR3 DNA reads TGTGCCAGCAGCCCCGGGGGGCGCTCCTACGAGCAGTACTTC.

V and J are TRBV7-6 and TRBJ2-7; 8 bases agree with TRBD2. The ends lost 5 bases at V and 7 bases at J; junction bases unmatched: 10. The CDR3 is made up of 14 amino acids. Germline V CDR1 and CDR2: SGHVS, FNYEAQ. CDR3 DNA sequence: TGTGCCAGCAGCCTTCGTAGCGGGACGGGGGAGCAGTACTTC. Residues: CASSLRSGTGEQYF.

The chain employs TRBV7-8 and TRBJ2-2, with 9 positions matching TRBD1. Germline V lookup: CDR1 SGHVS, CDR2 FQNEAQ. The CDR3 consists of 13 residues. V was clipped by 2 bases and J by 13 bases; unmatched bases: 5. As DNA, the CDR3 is TGTGCCAGCAGCTTACAAACAGGGGGCACGCTGTTTTTT. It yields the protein CASSLQTGGTLFF.

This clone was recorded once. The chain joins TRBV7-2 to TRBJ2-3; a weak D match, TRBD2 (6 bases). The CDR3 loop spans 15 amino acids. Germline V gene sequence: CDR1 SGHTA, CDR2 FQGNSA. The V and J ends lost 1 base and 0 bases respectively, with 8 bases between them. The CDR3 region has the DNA TGTGCCAGCAGCTTAGAACTAGCTAGCACAGATACGCAGTATTTT. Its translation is CASSLELASTDTQYF.

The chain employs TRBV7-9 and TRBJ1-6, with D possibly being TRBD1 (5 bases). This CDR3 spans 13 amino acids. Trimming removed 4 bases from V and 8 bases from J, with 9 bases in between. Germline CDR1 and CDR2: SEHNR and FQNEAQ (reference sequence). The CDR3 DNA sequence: TGTGCCAGCAGCTGGGAAGGGGATTCACCCCTCCACTTT. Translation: CASSWEGDSPLHF.

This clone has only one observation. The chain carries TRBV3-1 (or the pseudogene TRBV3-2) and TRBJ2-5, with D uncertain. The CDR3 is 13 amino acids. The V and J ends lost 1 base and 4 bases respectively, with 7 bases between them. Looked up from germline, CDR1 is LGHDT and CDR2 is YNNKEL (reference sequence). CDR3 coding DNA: TGTGCCAGCAGCCAAGGGGCTATAGAGACCCAGTACTTC. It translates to CASSQGAIETQYF.

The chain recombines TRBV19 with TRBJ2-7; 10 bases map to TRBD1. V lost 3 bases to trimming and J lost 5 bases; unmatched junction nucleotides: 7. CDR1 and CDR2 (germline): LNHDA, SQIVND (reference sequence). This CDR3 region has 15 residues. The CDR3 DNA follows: TGTGCCAGTAGTATTCGGGGACAGGGGCCCCACGAGCAGTACTTC. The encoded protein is CASSIRGQGPHEQYF.

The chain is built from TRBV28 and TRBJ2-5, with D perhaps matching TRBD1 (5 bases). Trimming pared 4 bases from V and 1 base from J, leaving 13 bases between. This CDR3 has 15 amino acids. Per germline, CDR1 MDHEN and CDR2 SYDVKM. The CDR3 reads CASSSFRTSQETQYF. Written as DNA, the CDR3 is TGTGCCAGCAGTTCCTTCCGGACAAGCCAAGAGACCCAGTACTTC.

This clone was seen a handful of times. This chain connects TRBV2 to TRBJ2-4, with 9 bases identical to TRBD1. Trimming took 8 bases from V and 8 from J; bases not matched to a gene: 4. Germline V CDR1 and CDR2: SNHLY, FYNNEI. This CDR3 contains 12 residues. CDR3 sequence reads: CASRDRDHIQYF. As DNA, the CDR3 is TGTGCCAGCCGGGACAGGGACCACATTCAGTACTTC.

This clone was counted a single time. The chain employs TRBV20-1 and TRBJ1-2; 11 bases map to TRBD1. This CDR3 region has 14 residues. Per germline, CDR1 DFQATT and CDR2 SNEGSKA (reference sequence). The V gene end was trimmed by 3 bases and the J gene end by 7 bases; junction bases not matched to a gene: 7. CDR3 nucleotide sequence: TGCAGTGCTAGTAACGGACAGGGGGCGGTTGGCTACACCTTC. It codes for CSASNGQGAVGYTF.

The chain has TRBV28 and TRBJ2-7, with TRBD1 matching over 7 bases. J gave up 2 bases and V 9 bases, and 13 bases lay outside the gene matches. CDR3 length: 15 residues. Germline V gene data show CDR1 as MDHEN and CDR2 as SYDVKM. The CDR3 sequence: CASAPPGTVTYEQYF. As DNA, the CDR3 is TGTGCCAGTGCCCCTCCGGGGACAGTGACCTACGAGCAGTACTTC.

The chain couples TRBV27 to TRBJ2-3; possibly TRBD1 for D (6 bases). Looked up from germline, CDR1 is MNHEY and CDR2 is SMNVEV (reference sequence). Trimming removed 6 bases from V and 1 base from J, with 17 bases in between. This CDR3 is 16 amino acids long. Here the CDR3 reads CASRRTATYRTDTQYF. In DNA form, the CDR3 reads TGTGCCAGCAGGAGGACAGCCACCTATCGCACAGATACGCAGTATTTT.

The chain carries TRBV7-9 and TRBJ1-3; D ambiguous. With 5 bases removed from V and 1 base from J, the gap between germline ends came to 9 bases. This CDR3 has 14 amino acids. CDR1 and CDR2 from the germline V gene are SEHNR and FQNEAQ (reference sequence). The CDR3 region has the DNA TGTGCCAGCAGCCCTGAGGGATCTGGAAACACCATATATTTT. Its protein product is CASSPEGSGNTIYF.

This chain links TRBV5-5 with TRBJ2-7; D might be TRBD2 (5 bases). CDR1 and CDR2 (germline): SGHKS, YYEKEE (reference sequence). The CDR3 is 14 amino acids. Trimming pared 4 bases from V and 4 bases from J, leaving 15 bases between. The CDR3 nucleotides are TGTGCCAGCAGCCCCGGGCCCGGGGTTTACGAGCAGTACTTC. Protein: CASSPGPGVYEQYF.

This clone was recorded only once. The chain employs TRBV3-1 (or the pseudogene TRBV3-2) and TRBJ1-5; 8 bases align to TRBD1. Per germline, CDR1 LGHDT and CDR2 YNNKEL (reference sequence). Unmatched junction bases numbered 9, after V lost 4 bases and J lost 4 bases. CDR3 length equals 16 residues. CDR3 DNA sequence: TGTGCCAGCAGCCCACAAACGACAGGGGAAAATCAGCCCCAGCATTTT. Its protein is CASSPQTTGENQPQHF.

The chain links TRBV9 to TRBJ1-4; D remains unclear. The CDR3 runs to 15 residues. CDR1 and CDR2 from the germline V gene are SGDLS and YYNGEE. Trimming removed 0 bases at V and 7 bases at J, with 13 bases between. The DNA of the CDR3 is TGTGCCAGCAGCGTAGGGGCCAGTTACTCTGAAAAACTGTTTTTT. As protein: CASSVGASYSEKLFF.

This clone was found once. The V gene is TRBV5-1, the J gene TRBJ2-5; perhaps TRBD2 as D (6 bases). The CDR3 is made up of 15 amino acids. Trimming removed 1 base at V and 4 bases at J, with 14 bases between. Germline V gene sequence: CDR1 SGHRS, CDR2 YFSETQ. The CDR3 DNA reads TGCGCCAGCAGCTTGTCGGGAGCAATTCGAGAGACCCAGTACTTC. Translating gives CASSLSGAIRETQYF.